The 20 T cell receptor beta chains reported below all come from one sample, sequenced in a study of neurological immune-mediated disorders. MiXCR, run by TCRdb on the 5' RACE reads, gives a single entry per CDR3 protein. The sample lists about 66,000 distinct CDR3 sequences; roughly 3.9% were seen once. Sequencing was done on a sample of PBMCs. The source is a man aged 25-45 years with multiple sclerosis.

This clonotype was counted ten times or more. The chain has TRBV14 and TRBJ1-4; TRBD1 agrees at 7 bases. V shed 4 bases and J 7 bases; nucleotides not matched to a gene: 6. Germline lookup yields CDR1 SGHDN and CDR2 FVKESK. This CDR3 region has 14 residues. CDR3 in DNA: TGTGCCAGCAGCCGGGACAGTAGGAGTGAAAAACTGTTTTTT. Protein: CASSRDSRSEKLFF.

This clonotype was counted ten times or more. This rearrangement joins TRBV20-1 to TRBJ2-6, with D possibly being TRBD1 (7 bases). This CDR3 has 16 residues. Germline lookup yields CDR1 DFQATT and CDR2 SNEGSKA (reference sequence). V lost 5 bases to trimming and J lost 0 bases, with 14 bases between them. The CDR3 nucleotides are TGCAGTGCTGCCGGGACAGCGGGCTCTGGGGCCAACGTCCTGACTTTC. It specifies CSAAGTAGSGANVLTF.

This clonotype was seen repeatedly, ten times or more. V gene TRBV7-7 combines with J gene TRBJ2-5; D remains unclear. V was cut by 4 bases and J by 3 bases, with 9 bases left in between. CDR1 and CDR2 from the germline V gene are SSHAT and FNYEAQ (reference sequence). The CDR3 has 13 amino acids. CDR3 amino acids: CASSWRKKETQYF. The CDR3 DNA reads as TGTGCCAGCAGCTGGCGGAAGAAAGAGACCCAGTACTTC.

This clonotype appeared many times. The CDR3 here is CASSEHGAGGSYGYTF. Here the CDR3 DNA reads TGTGCCAGCAGCGAACACGGGGCAGGGGGCAGTTATGGCTACACCTTC. The rearrangement joins TRBV6-5 to TRBJ1-2; 8 nucleotides match TRBD1. The CDR3 loop spans 16 amino acids. CDR1 MNHEY and CDR2 SVGAGI come from the germline V gene. The ends lost 6 bases at V and 5 bases at J; junction bases unmatched: 14.

This clonotype was recorded many times. The CDR3: CASSLNLDSRGYTF. The CDR3 nucleotides are TGTGCCAGCAGCTTGAATTTGGACAGTCGAGGCTACACCTTC. V usage is TRBV7-2 and J usage is TRBJ1-2, with a possible D match to TRBD1 (6 bases). Trimming shortened V by 3 bases and J by 8 bases, and 16 bases separated the two germline ends. Germline lookup yields CDR1 SGHTA and CDR2 FQGNSA. The CDR3 has 14 amino acids.

This clonotype has at least ten counts. The V and J genes are TRBV20-1 and TRBJ2-5; 9 bases match TRBD2. The CDR3 consists of 16 residues. Trimming removed 6 bases from V and 5 bases from J; junction bases left unmatched: 16. Germline loops: CDR1 DFQATT, CDR2 SNEGSKA (reference sequence). The CDR3 loop reads CSANDQKRGERETQYF. The CDR3 region has the DNA TGCAGTGCCAACGACCAAAAGCGGGGGGAGCGGGAGACCCAGTACTTC.

This clonotype appeared many times. The chain employs TRBV5-5 and TRBJ1-1, with D possibly being TRBD1 (5 bases). The ends were cut back, 4 bases at V and 1 base at J, with 17 bases in the middle. This CDR3 region has 16 residues. Germline values: CDR1 SGHKS, CDR2 YYEKEE (reference sequence). The CDR3 DNA reads TGTGCCAGCAGCCCCCCCGGGGCAGCGGGGAACACTGAAGCTTTCTTT. Translated, it gives CASSPPGAAGNTEAFF.

This chain joins TRBV5-1 and TRBJ2-5; 9 bases match TRBD1. From germline, CDR1 is SGHRS and CDR2 YFSETQ. The CDR3 runs 16 residues. V gave up 0 bases and J gave up 1 base; unmatched junction bases: 4. For the CDR3, the DNA is TGCGCCAGCAGCTTGGGGGACAGGGTTACCCAAGAGACCCAGTACTTC. Its translation is CASSLGDRVTQETQYF.

This clonotype was observed many times. V usage is TRBV5-1 and J usage is TRBJ2-5; perhaps TRBD2 as D (7 bases). The CDR3 is made up of 16 amino acids. The V gene's germline CDR1 is SGHRS and CDR2 YFSETQ. V lost 4 bases and J 2 bases, leaving 18 bases between the germline ends. The DNA for the CDR3 is TGCGCCAGCAGCCCCTTGGGGGGGCGACCTCAAGAGACCCAGTACTTC. Translating gives CASSPLGGRPQETQYF.

This clonotype was seen a few times. This chain uses TRBV5-1 with TRBJ1-2; D uncertain. The CDR3 extends over 14 amino acids. Germline CDR1 reads SGHRS; CDR2 reads YFSETQ. Trimming pared 0 bases from V and 6 bases from J, leaving 12 bases between. CDR3 amino acids: CASSLVSSVDGYTF. The CDR3 DNA follows: TGCGCCAGCAGCTTGGTTTCGTCAGTTGATGGCTACACCTTC.

The chain uses TRBV24-1 and TRBJ2-3; D gene uncertain. Trimming left V 3 bases short and J 0 bases short, with 9 bases between. The V gene's germline CDR1 is KGHDR and CDR2 SFDVKD. The length of the CDR3 is 15 residues. CDR3 bases: TGTGCCACCAGTGATGGGGAAACTAGCACAGATACGCAGTATTTT. It specifies CATSDGETSTDTQYF.

This clonotype was counted many times. A junction end diverges from the germline sequence, so it may reflect a read error. V gene TRBV20-1 combines with J gene TRBJ2-1; D is possibly TRBD1 or TRBD2 (7 bases each). CDR3 length: 15 amino acids. Germline V gene sequence: CDR1 DFQATT, CDR2 SNEGSKA (reference sequence). The CDR3 loop is CSAGDQGEGYNEQFF. In nucleotides, the CDR3 is TGCAGTGCTGGAGATCAGGGGGAGGGTTACAATGAGCAGTTCTTC.

This clonotype has a count of ten or more. The rearrangement links TRBV7-9 to TRBJ2-2, with 11 nucleotides matching TRBD2. Trimming at V came to 5 bases and at J to 6 bases, leaving 5 bases not matched to a gene. Germline values: CDR1 SEHNR, CDR2 FQNEAQ (reference sequence). The CDR3 runs 15 residues. CDR3 DNA sequence: TGTGCCAGCAGCGCCCAGACTAGCGGGGCCGGGGAGCTGTTTTTT. It specifies CASSAQTSGAGELFF.

This clonotype was detected many times. CDR3 bases: TGTGCCAGCAGTTTTTGGGACTCTCTCAGACTGGCCAAAAACATTCAGTACTTC. Translated: CASSFWDSLRLAKNIQYF. The chain recombines TRBV12-3 or TRBV12-4 with TRBJ2-4; a possible D gene is TRBD2 (6 bases). The length of the CDR3 is 18 residues. Trimming removed 3 bases at V and 1 base at J, with 19 bases between.

The table lists this clonotype with many counts. The chain couples TRBV6-6 to TRBJ2-3; 12 bases agree with TRBD2. The CDR3 runs 18 residues. After removal of 0 bases from V and 7 bases from J, the junction contained 11 bases not matched to a gene. Germline V gives CDR1 MNHNY, CDR2 SVGAGI (reference sequence). CDR3 sequence: CASSYSIYLAGGPNTQYF. The CDR3 bases are TGTGCCAGCAGTTACTCGATATATCTAGCGGGGGGGCCTAATACGCAGTATTTT.

Ten or more counts support this clonotype. The J gene is TRBJ2-5, the V gene TRBV12-3 or TRBV12-4; 7 nucleotides line up with TRBD2. The CDR3 is made up of 11 amino acids. V trimming: 3 bases; J trimming: 9 bases; junction bases outside the gene matches: 1. This CDR3 reads CASSFGGAQYF. The CDR3 DNA is TGTGCCAGCAGTTTTGGGGGGGCCCAGTACTTC.

This clonotype was seen repeatedly, ten times or more. The V gene is TRBV20-1, the J gene TRBJ2-5, with D unclear. From germline, CDR1 is DFQATT and CDR2 SNEGSKA (reference sequence). The CDR3 is 12 amino acids. V lost 1 base to trimming and J lost 9 bases, with 12 bases between them. CDR3 protein: CSARGGHRAQYF. DNA of the CDR3: TGCAGTGCTAGAGGCGGCCATCGGGCCCAGTACTTC.

This clonotype has at least ten counts. J is TRBJ2-7 and V is TRBV15; 8 positions match TRBD1. Germline V gene lookup returns CDR1 LNHNV and CDR2 YYDKDF (reference sequence). This CDR3 contains 15 residues. V lost 1 base to trimming and J lost 5 bases; unmatched junction nucleotides: 7. The CDR3 sequence is CATSRGGTGLHEQYF. CDR3 DNA: TGTGCCACCAGCAGAGGGGGGACAGGTTTGCACGAGCAGTACTTC. Based on the CDR3 plus reference TRBV15 and TRBJ2-7, the full variable domain is DAMVIQNPRYQVTQFGKPVTLSCSQTLNHNVMYWYQQKSSQAPKLLFHYYDKDFNNEADTPDNFQSRRPNTSFCFLDIRSPGLGDTAMYLCATSRGGTGLHEQYFGPGTRLTVT.

This clonotype was seen at least ten times. This chain links TRBV5-1 with TRBJ1-1, with D hard to call. Trimming pared 0 bases from V and 2 bases from J, leaving 14 bases between. The CDR3 is made up of 16 amino acids. CDR1 and CDR2 from the germline V gene are SGHRS and YFSETQ. The CDR3 sequence: CASSLGSRGPNTEAFF. The CDR3, as DNA: TGCGCCAGCAGCTTGGGATCTCGAGGCCCAAACACTGAAGCTTTCTTT.

In its sample, this clonotype was seen many times. The gene calls are TRBV27 and TRBJ2-7; the D gene is possibly TRBD1 (6 bases). V lost 3 bases, J lost 4 bases, and 16 bases lay in between. In germline, CDR1 is MNHEY, CDR2 SMNVEV (reference sequence). The CDR3 spans 15 residues. The chain's CDR3 is CASSFLGAREYEQYF. CDR3 bases: TGTGCCAGCAGTTTTTTGGGGGCGCGAGAATACGAGCAGTACTTC.